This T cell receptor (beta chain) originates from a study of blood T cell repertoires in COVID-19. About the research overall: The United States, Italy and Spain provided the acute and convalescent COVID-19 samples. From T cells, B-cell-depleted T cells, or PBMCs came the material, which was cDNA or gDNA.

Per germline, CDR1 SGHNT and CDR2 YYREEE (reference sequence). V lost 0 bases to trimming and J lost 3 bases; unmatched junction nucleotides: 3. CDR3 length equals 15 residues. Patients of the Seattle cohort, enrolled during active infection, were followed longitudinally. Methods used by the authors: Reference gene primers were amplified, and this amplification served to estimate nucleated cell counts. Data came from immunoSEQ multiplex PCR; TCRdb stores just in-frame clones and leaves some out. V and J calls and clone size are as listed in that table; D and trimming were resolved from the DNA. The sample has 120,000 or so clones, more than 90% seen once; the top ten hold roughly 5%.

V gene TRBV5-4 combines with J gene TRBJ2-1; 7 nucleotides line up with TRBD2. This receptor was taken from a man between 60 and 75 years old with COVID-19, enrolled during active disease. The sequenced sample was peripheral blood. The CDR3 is CASSLVGRDYNEQFF. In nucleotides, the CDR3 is TGTGCCAGCAGCTTGGTAGGGAGGGACTACAATGAGCAGTTCTTC. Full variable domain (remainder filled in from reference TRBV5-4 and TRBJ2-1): ETGVTQSPTHLIKTRGQQVTLRCSSQSGHNTVSWYQQALGQGPQFIFQYYREEENGRGNFPPRFSGLQFPNYSSELNVNALELDDSALYLCASSLVGRDYNEQFFGPGTRLTVL.